This passage covers 11 T cell receptor beta chains from one sample sequenced in a study of T cells in Graves' hyperthyroidism and ophthalmopathy. RNA transcripts gave rise to amplified TCR beta CDR3 regions. The study used the HTBI primer set for a first-round RT-PCR of the TCR CDR3. TCRdb passed the multiplex PCR reads through MiXCR, listing each CDR3 protein once. Here the sample spans approximately 330,000 distinct CDR3 sequences, roughly 21% being singletons. The sequenced sample consisted of blood. The receptors originated from a woman aged 45-59 years with Graves' hyperthyroidism.

This clonotype was observed at least ten times. The rearrangement uses TRBV2 and TRBJ1-1; D remains ambiguous. This CDR3 has 14 residues. From germline, CDR1 is SNHLY and CDR2 FYNNEI. V was cut by 6 bases and J by 5 bases, with 16 bases left in between. The CDR3 DNA sequence: TGTGCCAGCAGGAACCCGCTACTGAGGACTGAAGCTTTCTTT. It encodes CASRNPLLRTEAFF.

The rearrangement joins TRBV28 to TRBJ2-7; 12 bases align to TRBD2. Germline V gives CDR1 MDHEN, CDR2 SYDVKM. The V gene end was trimmed by 3 bases and the J gene end by 5 bases; junction bases not matched to a gene: 2. The CDR3 contains 14 residues. The CDR3 protein is CASSLTSGGHEQYF. The CDR3 DNA reads as TGTGCCAGCAGTTTGACTAGCGGGGGCCACGAGCAGTACTTC.

This clonotype occurred a few times. This rearrangement joins TRBV19 to TRBJ2-3, with D possibly being TRBD1 or TRBD2 (8 bases each). The CDR3 contains 15 residues. The ends were cut back, 7 bases at V and 4 bases at J, with 18 bases in the middle. The germline gives CDR1 LNHDA, CDR2 SQIVND (reference sequence). This chain's CDR3 is CASTQGAGGPDTQYF. Written as DNA, the CDR3 is TGTGCCAGTACCCAGGGGGCGGGGGGTCCAGATACGCAGTATTTT.

This clonotype was recorded a few times. V usage is TRBV10-2 and J usage is TRBJ2-1; 8 bases are a match to TRBD2. From germline, CDR1 is WSHSY and CDR2 SAAADI. V lost 4 bases, J lost 1 base, and 12 bases stayed unmatched. CDR3 size: 18 residues. In DNA form, the CDR3 reads TGCGCCAGCAGTGTTCATAAGGGTAGCGGGATATCCTACAATGAGCAGTTCTTC. The encoded protein is CASSVHKGSGISYNEQFF.

This clonotype was seen ten or more times. The chain is built from TRBV28 and TRBJ2-7; TRBD1 or TRBD2 may be the D gene (5 bases each). The germline V and J ends were trimmed by 8 bases and 2 bases, with 13 bases remaining between them. The CDR3 is 13 amino acids. CDR1 and CDR2 from the germline V gene are MDHEN and SYDVKM. This chain's CDR3 is CASGTLGAYEQYF. The CDR3 DNA follows: TGTGCCAGCGGGACCCTAGGGGCCTACGAGCAGTACTTC.

In this sample, this clonotype turned up a few times. CDR3 in amino acids: CASSLEGGPGEQYF. Here the CDR3 DNA reads TGCGCCAGCAGCTTGGAGGGGGGCCCCGGCGAGCAGTACTTC. The chain links TRBV5-1 to TRBJ2-7; TRBD1 or TRBD2 may be the D gene (6 bases each). The V gene's germline CDR1 is SGHRS and CDR2 YFSETQ. Trimming pared 0 bases from V and 6 bases from J, leaving 13 bases between. This CDR3 region has 14 residues.

This clonotype has a handful of counts. The chain is built from TRBV9 and TRBJ1-3, with TRBD1 matching over 8 bases. The CDR3 runs to 15 residues. V trimming: 0 bases; J trimming: 6 bases; junction bases outside the gene matches: 5. Germline V lookup: CDR1 SGDLS, CDR2 YYNGEE. The CDR3 DNA reads TGTGCCAGCAGCGTAGATGCAGGGGGCACAAACACCATATATTTT. It is translated as CASSVDAGGTNTIYF.

At least ten counts were recorded for this clonotype. The rearrangement uses TRBV7-3 and TRBJ2-7; 8 bases match TRBD1. The CDR3 has 15 amino acids. V shed 5 bases and J 3 bases; nucleotides not matched to a gene: 9. Germline CDR1 and CDR2: SGHTA and FQGTGA. Here the CDR3 DNA reads TGTGCCAGCAGCGTGTCGGGACAGGCATTCTACGAGCAGTACTTC. Protein product: CASSVSGQAFYEQYF.

In its sample, this clonotype was seen many times. The V gene is TRBV20-1, the J gene TRBJ2-3; a possible D gene is TRBD2 (6 bases). The CDR3 runs 14 residues. The ends were cut back, 7 bases at V and 0 bases at J, with 14 bases in the middle. CDR1 DFQATT and CDR2 SNEGSKA come from the germline V gene (reference sequence). This CDR3 reads CSEQRRVSTDTQYF. The CDR3 DNA sequence: TGCAGTGAACAGCGGAGGGTTAGCACAGATACGCAGTATTTT.

This clonotype was found a few times. The chain uses TRBV12-3 or TRBV12-4 and TRBJ1-1, with a weak D call TRBD1 (5 bases). The V gene lost 5 bases and the J gene lost 4 bases, with 14 bases spanning the gap. CDR3 length: 14 residues. CDR3 protein: CASSGQYGTTEAFF. DNA of the CDR3: TGTGCCAGCAGTGGACAATATGGAACCACTGAAGCTTTCTTT.

This clonotype was recorded many times. CDR3 region: CASSEAGWRPGAPTDTQYF. In DNA form, the CDR3 reads TGTGCCAGCAGTGAAGCGGGCTGGAGGCCGGGGGCGCCCACAGATACGCAGTATTTT. The chain employs TRBV6-1 and TRBJ2-3, with D perhaps given as TRBD1 or TRBD2 (6 bases each). Germline assignment: CDR1 MNHNS and CDR2 SASEGT. V was cut by 0 bases and J by 2 bases, with 21 bases left in between. This CDR3 contains 19 residues.